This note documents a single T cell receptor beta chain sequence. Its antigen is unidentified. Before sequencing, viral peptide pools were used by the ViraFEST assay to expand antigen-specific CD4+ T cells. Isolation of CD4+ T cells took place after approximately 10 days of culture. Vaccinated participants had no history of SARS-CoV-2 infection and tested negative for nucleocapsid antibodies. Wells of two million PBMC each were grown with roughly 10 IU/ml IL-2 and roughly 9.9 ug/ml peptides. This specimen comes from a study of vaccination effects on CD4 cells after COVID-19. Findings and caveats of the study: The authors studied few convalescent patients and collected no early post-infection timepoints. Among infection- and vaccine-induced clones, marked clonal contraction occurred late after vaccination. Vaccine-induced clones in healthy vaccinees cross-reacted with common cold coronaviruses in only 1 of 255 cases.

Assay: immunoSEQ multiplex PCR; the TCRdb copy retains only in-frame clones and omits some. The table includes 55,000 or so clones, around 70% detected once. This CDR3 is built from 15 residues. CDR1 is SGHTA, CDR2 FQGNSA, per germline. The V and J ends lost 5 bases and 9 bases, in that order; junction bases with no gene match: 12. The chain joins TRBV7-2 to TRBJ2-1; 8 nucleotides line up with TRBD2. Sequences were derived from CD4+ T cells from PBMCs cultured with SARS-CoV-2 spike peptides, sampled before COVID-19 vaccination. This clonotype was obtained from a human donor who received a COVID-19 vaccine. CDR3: CASSPFAGGPTEQFF. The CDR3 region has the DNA TGTGCCAGCAGCCCGTTCGCGGGAGGCCCCACTGAGCAGTTCTTC.